Sequencing of this T cell receptor (beta chain) was carried out in a study of identical twins. A note on this clonotype: Its antigen remains unknown.

Whole-study results and caveats: Twins' excess sharing was less marked for out-of-frame beta sequences. Reduced insertions were recorded for abundant cord blood beta clonotypes, with no such pattern in memory repertoires. Out-of-frame alpha sequences shared by twins showed excess low generation probability.

After template switching added a universal primer site, the resulting cDNA carried unique molecular identifiers. One entry per CDR3 protein, called by TCRdb with MiXCR from the 5' RACE reads. The sample lists 300,000 to 350,000 distinct CDR3 sequences, 12% occurring once. The data were also submitted as part of a second study, on yellow fever vaccine responses in identical twins.

The specimen was CD8+ T cells sorted from blood. This TCR was sampled from a woman between 18 and 29 years old in good health.

CDR3 in amino acids: CASSPEVAGYTF. Written as DNA, the CDR3 is TGTGCCAGCAGCCCAGAAGTGGCTGGCTACACCTTC. The genes are TRBV7-8 and TRBJ1-2, with unresolved D. V gave up 5 bases and J gave up 7 bases, with 11 bases separating them. From germline, CDR1 is SGHVS and CDR2 FQNEAQ. The CDR3 runs to 12 residues.